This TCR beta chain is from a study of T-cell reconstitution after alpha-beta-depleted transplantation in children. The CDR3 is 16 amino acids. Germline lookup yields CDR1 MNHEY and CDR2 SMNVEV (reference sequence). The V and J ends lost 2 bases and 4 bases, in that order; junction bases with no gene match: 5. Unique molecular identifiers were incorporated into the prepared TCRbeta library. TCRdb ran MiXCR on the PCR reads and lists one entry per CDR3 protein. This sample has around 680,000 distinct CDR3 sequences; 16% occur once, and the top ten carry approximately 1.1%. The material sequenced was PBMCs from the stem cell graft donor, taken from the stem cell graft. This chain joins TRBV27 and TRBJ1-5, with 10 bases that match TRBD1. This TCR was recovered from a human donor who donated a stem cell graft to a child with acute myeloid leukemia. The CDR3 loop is CASSLAAGQGNQPQHF. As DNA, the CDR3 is TGTGCCAGCAGTTTAGCCGCGGGACAGGGGAATCAGCCCCAGCATTTT.